This TCR beta chain was documented in a study of CD8+CD57+ T cells in acquired aplastic anemia. Findings and limits, study-wide: No significant difference in CD8+ Simpson's diversity was found between patients and controls. Patients and controls shared some 30 CD8+ CDR3 sequences.

CDR3 length equals 19 residues. V was clipped by 1 base and J by 9 bases; unmatched bases: 19. Germline loops: CDR1 LNHDA, CDR2 SQIVND (reference sequence). Individuals selected for sequencing had exhibited CD8+CD57+ cell expansion on flow cytometry. Both TCR beta VDJ combination and CDR3 sequence profiling were carried out. Genomic DNA was the template for this profiling. TCRdb reanalysed the reads using MiXCR and keeps one entry per CDR3 protein. Altogether 120,000 or so distinct CDR3 sequences are present, under 60% being singletons, with the ten largest covering 25% to 35%. The table lists this clonotype with a count of one. Its antigen remains unknown.

The specimen sequenced was sorted CD4+, CD8+, or CD8+CD57+ T cells (not recorded which) from PBMCs. This clonotype was obtained from a human donor with aplastic anemia. This sequence joins TRBV19 and TRBJ2-4; 9 bases align to TRBD1. The CDR3 nucleotides are TGTGCCAGTAGTATAGTCACACCCGATCGGGACAGGGTTGTCAGCATTCAGTACTTC. This codes for CASSIVTPDRDRVVSIQYF.